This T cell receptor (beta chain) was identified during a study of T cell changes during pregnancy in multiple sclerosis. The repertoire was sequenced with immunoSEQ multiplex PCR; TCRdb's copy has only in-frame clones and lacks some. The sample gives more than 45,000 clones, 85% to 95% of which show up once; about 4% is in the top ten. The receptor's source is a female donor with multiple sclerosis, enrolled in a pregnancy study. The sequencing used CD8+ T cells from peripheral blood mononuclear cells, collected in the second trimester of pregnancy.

CDR3 sequence (DNA): TGTGCCAGCAGTCGGGATCTAGCGGGAGCCTACGAGCAGTACTTC. Translated, it gives CASSRDLAGAYEQYF. The gene calls are TRBV6-5 and TRBJ2-7; 10 bases are shared with TRBD2. From germline, CDR1 is MNHEY and CDR2 SVGAGI. V lost 5 bases and J lost 2; bases outside the gene matches: 6. The CDR3 spans 15 residues.